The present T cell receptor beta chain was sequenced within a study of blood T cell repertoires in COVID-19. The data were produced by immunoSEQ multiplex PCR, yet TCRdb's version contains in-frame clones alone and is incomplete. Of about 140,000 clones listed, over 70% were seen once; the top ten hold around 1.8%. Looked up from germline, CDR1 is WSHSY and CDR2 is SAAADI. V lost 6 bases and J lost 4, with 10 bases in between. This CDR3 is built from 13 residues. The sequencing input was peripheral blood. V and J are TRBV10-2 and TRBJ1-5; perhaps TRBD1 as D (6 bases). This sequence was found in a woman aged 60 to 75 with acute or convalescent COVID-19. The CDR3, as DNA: TGCGCCAGCAGGGCGGGGGCGAATCAGCCCCAGCATTTT. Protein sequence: CASRAGANQPQHF.